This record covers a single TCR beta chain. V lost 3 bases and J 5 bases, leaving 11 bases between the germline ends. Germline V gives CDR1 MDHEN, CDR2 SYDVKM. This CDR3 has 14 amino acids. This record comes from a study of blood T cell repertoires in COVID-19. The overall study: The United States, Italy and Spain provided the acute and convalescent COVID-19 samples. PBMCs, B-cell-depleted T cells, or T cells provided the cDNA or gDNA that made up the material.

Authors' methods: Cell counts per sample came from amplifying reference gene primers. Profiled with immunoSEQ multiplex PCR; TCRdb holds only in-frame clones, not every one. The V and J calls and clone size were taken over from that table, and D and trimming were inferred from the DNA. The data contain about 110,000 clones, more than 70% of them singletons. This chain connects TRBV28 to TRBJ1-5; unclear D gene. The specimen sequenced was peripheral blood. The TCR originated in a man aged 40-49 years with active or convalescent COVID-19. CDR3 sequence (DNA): TGTGCCAGCAGTTTTTATACGGGGTATCAGCCCCAGCATTTT. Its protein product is CASSFYTGYQPQHF.